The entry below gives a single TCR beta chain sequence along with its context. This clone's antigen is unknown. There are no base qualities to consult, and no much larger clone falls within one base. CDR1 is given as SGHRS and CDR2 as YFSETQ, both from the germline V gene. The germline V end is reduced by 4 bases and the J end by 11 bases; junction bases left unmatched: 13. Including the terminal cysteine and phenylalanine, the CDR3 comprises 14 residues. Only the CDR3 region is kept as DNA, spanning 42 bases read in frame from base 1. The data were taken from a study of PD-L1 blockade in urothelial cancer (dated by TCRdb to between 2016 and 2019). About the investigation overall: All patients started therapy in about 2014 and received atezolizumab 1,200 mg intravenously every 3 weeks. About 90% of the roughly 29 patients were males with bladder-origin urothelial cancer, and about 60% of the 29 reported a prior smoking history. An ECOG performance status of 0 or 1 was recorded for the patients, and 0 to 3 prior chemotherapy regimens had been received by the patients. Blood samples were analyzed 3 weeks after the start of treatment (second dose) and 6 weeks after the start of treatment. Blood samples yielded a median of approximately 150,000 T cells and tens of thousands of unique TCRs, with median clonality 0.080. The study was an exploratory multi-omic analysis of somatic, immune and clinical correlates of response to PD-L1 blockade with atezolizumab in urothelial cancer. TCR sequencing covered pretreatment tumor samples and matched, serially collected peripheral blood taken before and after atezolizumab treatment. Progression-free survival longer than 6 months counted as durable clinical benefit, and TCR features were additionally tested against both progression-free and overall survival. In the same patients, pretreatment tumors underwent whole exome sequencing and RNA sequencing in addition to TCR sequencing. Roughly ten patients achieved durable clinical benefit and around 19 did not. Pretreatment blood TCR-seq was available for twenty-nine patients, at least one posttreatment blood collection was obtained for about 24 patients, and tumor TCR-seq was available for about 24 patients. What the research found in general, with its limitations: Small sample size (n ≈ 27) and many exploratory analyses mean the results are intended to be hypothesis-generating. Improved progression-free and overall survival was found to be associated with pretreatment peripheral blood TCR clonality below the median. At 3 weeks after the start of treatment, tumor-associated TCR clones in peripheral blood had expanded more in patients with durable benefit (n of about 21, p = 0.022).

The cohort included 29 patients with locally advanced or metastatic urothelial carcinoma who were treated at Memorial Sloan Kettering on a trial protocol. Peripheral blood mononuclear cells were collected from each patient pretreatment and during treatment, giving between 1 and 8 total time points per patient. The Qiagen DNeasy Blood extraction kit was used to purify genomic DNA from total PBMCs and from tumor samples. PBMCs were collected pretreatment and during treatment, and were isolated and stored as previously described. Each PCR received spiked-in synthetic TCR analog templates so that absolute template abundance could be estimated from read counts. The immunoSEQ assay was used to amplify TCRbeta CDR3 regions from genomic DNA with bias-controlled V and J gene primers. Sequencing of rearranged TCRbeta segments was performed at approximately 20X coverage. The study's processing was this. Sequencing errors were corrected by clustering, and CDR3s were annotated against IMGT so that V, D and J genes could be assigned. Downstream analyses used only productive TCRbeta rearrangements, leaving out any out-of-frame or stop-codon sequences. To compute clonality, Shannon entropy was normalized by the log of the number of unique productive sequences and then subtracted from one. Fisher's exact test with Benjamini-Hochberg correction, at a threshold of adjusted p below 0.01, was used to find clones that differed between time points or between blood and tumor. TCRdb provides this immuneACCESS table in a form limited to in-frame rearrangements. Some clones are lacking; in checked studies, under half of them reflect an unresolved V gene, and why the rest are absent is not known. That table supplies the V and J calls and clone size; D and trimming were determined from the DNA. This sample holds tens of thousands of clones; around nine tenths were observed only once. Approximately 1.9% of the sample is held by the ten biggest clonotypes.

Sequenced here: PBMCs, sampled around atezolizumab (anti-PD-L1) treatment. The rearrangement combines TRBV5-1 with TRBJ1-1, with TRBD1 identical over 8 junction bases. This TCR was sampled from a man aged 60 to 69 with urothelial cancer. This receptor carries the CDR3 CASSPGQGAVRAFF. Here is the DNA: TGCGCCAGCAGCCCAGGACAGGGCGCCGTGAGGGCTTTCTTT.